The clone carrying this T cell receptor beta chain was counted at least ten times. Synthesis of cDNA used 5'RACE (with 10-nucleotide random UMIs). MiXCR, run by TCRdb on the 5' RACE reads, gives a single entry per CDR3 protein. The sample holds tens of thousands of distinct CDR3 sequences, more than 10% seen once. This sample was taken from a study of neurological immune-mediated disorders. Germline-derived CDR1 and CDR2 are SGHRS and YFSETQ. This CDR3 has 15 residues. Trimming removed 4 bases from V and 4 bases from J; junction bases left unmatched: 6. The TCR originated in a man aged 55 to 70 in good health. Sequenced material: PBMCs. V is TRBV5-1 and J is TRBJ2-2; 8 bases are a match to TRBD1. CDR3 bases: TGCGCCAGCAGCCTGTTGCAGGGGGCCACCGGGGAGCTGTTTTTT. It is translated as CASSLLQGATGELFF.